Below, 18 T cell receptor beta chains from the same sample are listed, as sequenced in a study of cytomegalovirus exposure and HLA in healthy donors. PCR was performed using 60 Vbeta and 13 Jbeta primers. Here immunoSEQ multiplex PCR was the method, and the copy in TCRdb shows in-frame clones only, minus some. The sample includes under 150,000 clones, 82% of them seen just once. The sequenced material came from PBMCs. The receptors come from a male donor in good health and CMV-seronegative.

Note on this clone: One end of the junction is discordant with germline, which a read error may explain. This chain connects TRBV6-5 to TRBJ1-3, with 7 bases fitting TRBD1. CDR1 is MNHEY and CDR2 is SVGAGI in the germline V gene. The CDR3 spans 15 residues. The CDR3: CASSYSRGGGNTTYF. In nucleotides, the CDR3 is TGTGCCAGCAGTTACTCGAGAGGGGGCGGAAACACCACATATTTT.

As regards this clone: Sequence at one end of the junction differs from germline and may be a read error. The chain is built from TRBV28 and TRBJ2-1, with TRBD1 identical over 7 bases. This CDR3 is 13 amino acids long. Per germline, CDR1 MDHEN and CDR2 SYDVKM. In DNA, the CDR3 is TGTGCCAGCAGCCTTCAAACAGGGGTGAGGACGATCTTC. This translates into CASSLQTGVRTIF.

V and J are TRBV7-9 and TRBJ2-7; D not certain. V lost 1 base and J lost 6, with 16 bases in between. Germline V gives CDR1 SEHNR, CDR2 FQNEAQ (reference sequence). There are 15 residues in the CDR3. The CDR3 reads CASSLGRGPITEQYF. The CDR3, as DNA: TGTGCCAGCAGCTTAGGGCGAGGCCCCATAACCGAGCAGTACTTC.

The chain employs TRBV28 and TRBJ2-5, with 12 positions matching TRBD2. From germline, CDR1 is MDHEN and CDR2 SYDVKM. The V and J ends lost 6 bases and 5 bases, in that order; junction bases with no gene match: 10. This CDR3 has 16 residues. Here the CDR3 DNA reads TGTGCCAGCAGCTCTAGCGGGAGGGGAAAGGGGGAGACCCAGTACTTC. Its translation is CASSSSGRGKGETQYF.

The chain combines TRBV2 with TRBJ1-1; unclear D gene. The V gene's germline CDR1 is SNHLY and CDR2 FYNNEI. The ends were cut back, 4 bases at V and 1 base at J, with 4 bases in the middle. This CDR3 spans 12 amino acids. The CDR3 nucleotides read TGTGCCAGCAGTGCCCGGAACACTGAAGCTTTCTTT. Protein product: CASSARNTEAFF.

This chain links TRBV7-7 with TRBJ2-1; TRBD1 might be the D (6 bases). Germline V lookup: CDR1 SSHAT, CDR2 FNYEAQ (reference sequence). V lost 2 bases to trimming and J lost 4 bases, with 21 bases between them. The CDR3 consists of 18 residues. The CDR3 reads CASSLLKGVRDGYNEQFF. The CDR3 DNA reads TGTGCCAGCAGCTTATTGAAGGGGGTCCGGGACGGTTACAATGAGCAGTTCTTC.

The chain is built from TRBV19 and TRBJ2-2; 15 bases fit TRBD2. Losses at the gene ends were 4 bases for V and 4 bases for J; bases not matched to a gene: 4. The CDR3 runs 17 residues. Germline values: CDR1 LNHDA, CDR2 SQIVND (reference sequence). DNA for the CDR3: TGTGCCAGTAGTAGGACTAGCGGGGGGGTGAGCACCGGGGAGCTGTTTTTT. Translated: CASSRTSGGVSTGELFF.

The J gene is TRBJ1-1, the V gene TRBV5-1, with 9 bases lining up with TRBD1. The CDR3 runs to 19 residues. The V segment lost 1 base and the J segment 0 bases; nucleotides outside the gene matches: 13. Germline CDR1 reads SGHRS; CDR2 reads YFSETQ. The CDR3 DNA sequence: TGCGCCAGCAGCTTGACGTTAACGGGGACAGGGAGATTGAACACTGAAGCTTTCTTT. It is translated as CASSLTLTGTGRLNTEAFF.

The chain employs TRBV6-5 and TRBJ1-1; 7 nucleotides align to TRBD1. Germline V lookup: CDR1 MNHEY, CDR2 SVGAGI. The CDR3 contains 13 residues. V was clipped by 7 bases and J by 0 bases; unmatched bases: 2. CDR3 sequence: CASTGTVNTEAFF. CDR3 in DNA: TGTGCCAGCACGGGGACAGTGAACACTGAAGCTTTCTTT.

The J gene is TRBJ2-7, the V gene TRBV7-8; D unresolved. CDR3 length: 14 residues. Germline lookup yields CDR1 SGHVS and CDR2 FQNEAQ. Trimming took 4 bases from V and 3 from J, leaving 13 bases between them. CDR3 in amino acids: CASSSRGPLYEQYF. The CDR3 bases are TGTGCCAGCAGCTCAAGAGGTCCCCTCTACGAGCAGTACTTC.

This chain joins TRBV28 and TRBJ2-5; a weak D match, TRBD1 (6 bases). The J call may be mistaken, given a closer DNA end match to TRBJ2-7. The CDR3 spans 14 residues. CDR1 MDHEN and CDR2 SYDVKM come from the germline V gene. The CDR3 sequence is CASSLRGTIYEQYF. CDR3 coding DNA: TGTGCCAGCAGTTTAAGGGGGACGATCTACGAGCAGTACTTC.

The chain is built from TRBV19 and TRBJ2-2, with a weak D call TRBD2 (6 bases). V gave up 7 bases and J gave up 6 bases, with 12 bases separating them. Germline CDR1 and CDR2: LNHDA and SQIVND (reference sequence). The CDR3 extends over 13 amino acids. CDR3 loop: CASNGGWAGELFF. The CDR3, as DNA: TGTGCCAGTAACGGAGGGTGGGCCGGGGAGCTGTTTTTT. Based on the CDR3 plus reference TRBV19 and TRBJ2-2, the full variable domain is DGGITQSPKYLFRKEGQNVTLSCEQNLNHDAMYWYRQDPGQGLRLIYYSQIVNDFQKGDIAEGYSVSREKKESFPLTVTSAQKNPTAFYLCASNGGWAGELFFGEGSRLTVL.

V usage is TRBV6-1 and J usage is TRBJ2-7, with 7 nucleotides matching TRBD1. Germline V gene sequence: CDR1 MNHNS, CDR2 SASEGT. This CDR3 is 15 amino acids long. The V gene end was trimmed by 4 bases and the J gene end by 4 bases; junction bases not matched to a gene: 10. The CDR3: CASSVPGQLPYEQYF. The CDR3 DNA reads TGTGCCAGCAGTGTTCCGGGACAGCTCCCTTACGAGCAGTACTTC.

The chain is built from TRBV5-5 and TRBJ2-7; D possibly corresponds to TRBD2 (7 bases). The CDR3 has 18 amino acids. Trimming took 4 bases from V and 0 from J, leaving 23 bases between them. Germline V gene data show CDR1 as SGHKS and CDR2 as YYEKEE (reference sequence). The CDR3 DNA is TGTGCCAGCAGCCCCACCTCGATCAGGGGAGGGAACTCCTACGAGCAGTACTTC. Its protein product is CASSPTSIRGGNSYEQYF.

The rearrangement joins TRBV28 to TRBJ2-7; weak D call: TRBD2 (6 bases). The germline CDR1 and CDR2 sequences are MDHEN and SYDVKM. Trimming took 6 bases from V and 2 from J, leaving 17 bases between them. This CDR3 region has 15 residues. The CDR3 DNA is TGTGCCAGCAGGGGGGGATTCGAAACTACCTACGAGCAGTACTTC. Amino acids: CASRGGFETTYEQYF. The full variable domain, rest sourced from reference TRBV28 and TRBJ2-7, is DVKVTQSSRYLVKRTGEKVFLECVQDMDHENMFWYRQDPGLGLRLIYFSYDVKMKEKGDIPEGYSVSREKKERFSLILESASTNQTSMYLCASRGGFETTYEQYFGPGTRLTVT.

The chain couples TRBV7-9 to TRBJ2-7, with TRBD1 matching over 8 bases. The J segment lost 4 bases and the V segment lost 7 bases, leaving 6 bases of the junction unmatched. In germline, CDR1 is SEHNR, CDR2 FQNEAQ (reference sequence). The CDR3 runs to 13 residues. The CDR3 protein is CASIGTGFYEQYF. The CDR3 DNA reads TGTGCCAGCATCGGGACAGGCTTTTACGAGCAGTACTTC.

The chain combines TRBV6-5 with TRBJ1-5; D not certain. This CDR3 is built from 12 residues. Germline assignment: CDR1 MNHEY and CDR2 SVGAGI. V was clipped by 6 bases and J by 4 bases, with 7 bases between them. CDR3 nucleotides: TGTGCCAGCAGGAAGAGAAATCAGCCCCAGCATTTT. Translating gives CASRKRNQPQHF.

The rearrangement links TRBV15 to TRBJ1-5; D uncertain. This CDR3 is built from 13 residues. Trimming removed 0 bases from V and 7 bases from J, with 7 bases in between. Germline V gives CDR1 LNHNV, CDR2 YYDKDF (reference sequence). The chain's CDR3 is CATSRDQRQPQHF. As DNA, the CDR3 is TGTGCCACCAGCAGAGATCAGAGGCAGCCCCAGCATTTT.